Below are 22 T cell receptor beta chains sequenced from a single sample in a study of blood T cell repertoires in COVID-19. Sequenced by immunoSEQ multiplex PCR; TCRdb stores in-frame clones only, minus some. The data hold 200,000 to 250,000 clones, with about nine tenths observed a single time. Sequenced material: peripheral blood. The source of these receptors is a young man with COVID-19, enrolled during active disease.

V usage is TRBV7-2 and J usage is TRBJ1-2; D ambiguous. V was trimmed by 2 bases and J by 3 bases, leaving 16 bases between them. This CDR3 is 16 amino acids long. Germline CDR1 and CDR2: SGHTA and FQGNSA. The CDR3 loop is CASSLFFGVADYGYTF. The CDR3 DNA is TGTGCCAGCAGCTTATTTTTCGGGGTTGCTGACTATGGCTACACCTTC.

V and J are TRBV5-1 and TRBJ2-7; the D gene is possibly TRBD2 (6 bases). Germline assignment: CDR1 SGHRS and CDR2 YFSETQ. CDR3 length: 14 residues. Trimming stripped 0 bases from V and 0 bases from J, with 7 bases between. The CDR3 here is CASSLEAGSYEQYF. DNA of the CDR3: TGCGCCAGCAGCTTGGAAGCGGGCTCCTACGAGCAGTACTTC.

The V call is TRBV6-2 or TRBV6-3, the J call TRBJ2-7; D gene uncertain. The CDR3 runs 12 residues. V was trimmed by 6 bases and J by 2 bases, leaving 8 bases between them. Germline V lookup: CDR1 MNHEY, CDR2 SVGEGT. The chain's CDR3 is CASSMATYEQYF. DNA for the CDR3: TGTGCCAGCAGCATGGCCACCTACGAGCAGTACTTC.

The chain combines TRBV2 with TRBJ2-2; 12 bases fit TRBD2. Germline V gene sequence: CDR1 SNHLY, CDR2 FYNNEI. The CDR3 loop spans 15 amino acids. The V segment lost 7 bases and the J segment 7 bases; nucleotides outside the gene matches: 7. DNA of the CDR3: TGTGCCAGCAACCTAGCGGGGGGGCCTATCGGGGAGCTGTTTTTT. Its protein product is CASNLAGGPIGELFF.

The chain carries TRBV5-5 and TRBJ2-7, with 8 bases lining up with TRBD1. Germline CDR1 reads SGHKS; CDR2 reads YYEKEE (reference sequence). V dropped 3 bases and J dropped 2; count of bases not matched to a gene: 4. The length of the CDR3 is 14 residues. This chain's CDR3 is CASSSYRGTYEQYF. CDR3 DNA sequence: TGTGCCAGCAGCTCGTACAGGGGGACCTACGAGCAGTACTTC.

This chain joins TRBV6-1 and TRBJ1-3; D is undetermined. The CDR3 covers 15 residues. V was trimmed by 3 bases and J by 0 bases, leaving 9 bases between them. Germline CDR1 MNHNS, CDR2 SASEGT. CDR3 residues: CASSDMNTSGNTIYF. The CDR3 DNA reads as TGTGCCAGCAGTGACATGAACACCTCTGGAAACACCATATATTTT.

This clone came up once. The chain is built from TRBV6-1 and TRBJ1-4; 10 bases align to TRBD1. V shed 1 base, J shed 10 bases, and the junction held 3 bases outside the gene matches. CDR3 length: 14 residues. CDR1 is MNHNS, CDR2 SASEGT, per germline. The CDR3 DNA follows: TGTGCCAGCAGTGAAGGACAGGGGGCTGGAAAACTGTTTTTT. Encoded protein: CASSEGQGAGKLFF.

V is TRBV7-6 and J is TRBJ2-5; D may be TRBD2 (6 bases). Trimming pared 1 base from V and 3 bases from J, leaving 12 bases between. Germline CDR1 and CDR2: SGHVS and FNYEAQ. This CDR3 comprises 15 residues. In nucleotides, the CDR3 is TGTGCCAGCAGCTTAGGAGGAGGAGGGGAAGAGACCCAGTACTTC. Translation gives CASSLGGGGEETQYF.

This chain links TRBV7-2 with TRBJ1-5; 7 nucleotides align to TRBD1. The CDR3 contains 16 residues. Losses at the gene ends were 4 bases for V and 1 base for J; bases not matched to a gene: 7. Germline V CDR1 and CDR2: SGHTA, FQGNSA. The CDR3 reads CASSSEGQTSNQPQHF. In DNA form, the CDR3 reads TGTGCCAGCAGCTCCGAGGGACAGACCAGCAATCAGCCCCAGCATTTT.

The chain carries TRBV5-4 and TRBJ2-1; 11 bases align to TRBD2. The germline V gene encodes CDR1 SGHNT and CDR2 YYREEE (reference sequence). Germline trimming cut 2 bases from V and 3 bases from J; bases unmatched to any gene: 4. The CDR3 is 16 residues long. CDR3 nucleotide sequence: TGTGCCAGCAGCTTCTCTAGCGGGGGGTTCTACAATGAGCAGTTCTTC. Protein: CASSFSSGGFYNEQFF.

V gene TRBV11-2 combines with J gene TRBJ1-2; 7 bases fit TRBD1. The CDR3 has 15 amino acids. Germline values: CDR1 SGHAT, CDR2 FQNNGV. With V trimmed by 5 bases and J by 7 bases, 13 bases remained unmatched. CDR3 amino acids: CASSVQGGVGLGYTF. The CDR3 coding sequence is TGTGCCAGCAGCGTCCAGGGGGGCGTTGGGCTTGGCTACACCTTC.

V usage is TRBV9 and J usage is TRBJ2-7, with D possibly matching TRBD2 (6 bases). V was clipped by 4 bases and J by 4 bases, with 18 bases between them. Germline CDR1 reads SGDLS; CDR2 reads YYNGEE. This CDR3 has 15 amino acids. CDR3 nucleotides: TGTGCCAGCAGCACTGGGATAGCGGTTCAATACGAGCAGTACTTC. Protein product: CASSTGIAVQYEQYF. Full variable domain (missing parts from reference TRBV9 and TRBJ2-7): DSGVTQTPKHLITATGQRVTLRCSPRSGDLSVYWYQQSLDQGLQFLIQYYNGEERAKGNILERFSAQQFPDLHSELNLSSLELGDSALYFCASSTGIAVQYEQYFGPGTRLTVT.

This clone showed up just once. This rearrangement joins TRBV18 to TRBJ1-1; 10 bases are a match to TRBD1. Per the germline V gene, CDR1 is KGHSH and CDR2 is LQKENI. This CDR3 spans 16 amino acids. The V segment lost 5 bases and the J segment 6 bases; nucleotides outside the gene matches: 12. The CDR3: CASSVTGGPDRPEAFF. The DNA of the CDR3 is TGTGCCAGCTCAGTGACAGGGGGCCCAGATAGGCCTGAAGCTTTCTTT.

The chain couples TRBV28 to TRBJ1-3; 7 bases align to TRBD1. Trimming at V came to 8 bases and at J to 0 bases, leaving 4 bases not matched to a gene. Germline CDR1 and CDR2: MDHEN and SYDVKM. The CDR3 has 14 residues. The CDR3 coding sequence is TGTGCCAGCGTTCAGGGGGACTCTGGAAACACCATATATTTT. Protein sequence: CASVQGDSGNTIYF.

The chain combines TRBV7-9 with TRBJ2-7; 7 nucleotides align to TRBD1. J gave up 5 bases and V 0 bases, and 7 bases lay outside the gene matches. Germline loops: CDR1 SEHNR, CDR2 FQNEAQ (reference sequence). The CDR3 is made up of 15 amino acids. CDR3: CASSLAGQYVHEQYF. For the CDR3, the DNA is TGTGCCAGCAGCTTAGCGGGACAGTATGTCCACGAGCAGTACTTC.

The genes are TRBV19 and TRBJ1-1; a weak D match, TRBD1 (5 bases). Trimming took 7 bases from V and 3 from J, leaving 12 bases between them. From germline, CDR1 is LNHDA and CDR2 SQIVND (reference sequence). The CDR3 contains 13 residues. The CDR3 sequence: CASKSGDHTEAFF. CDR3 bases: TGTGCCAGTAAATCGGGGGACCACACTGAAGCTTTCTTT.

V gene TRBV10-2 combines with J gene TRBJ1-4, with a possible D match to TRBD1 (5 bases). Germline loops: CDR1 WSHSY, CDR2 SAAADI. Trimming cost V 3 bases and J 7 bases, with 15 bases left between them. This CDR3 has 15 amino acids. CDR3 residues: CASSDDSWEGEKLFF. CDR3 nucleotides: TGCGCCAGCAGTGATGACAGTTGGGAAGGTGAAAAACTGTTTTTT.

In this sample, this clone turned up a few times. This rearrangement joins TRBV10-3 to TRBJ1-1; D gene unclear. V was trimmed by 5 bases and J by 1 base, leaving 5 bases between them. Germline CDR1 is ENHRY and CDR2 is SYGVKD. This CDR3 is 12 amino acids long. CDR3 in DNA: TGTGCCATCAGTAACGGGAACACTGAAGCTTTCTTT. The encoded protein is CAISNGNTEAFF.

This CDR3 reads CASSQDRGDRGQEDGYTF. The CDR3 nucleotides read TGCGCCAGCAGCCAAGATCGAGGGGACAGGGGGCAAGAAGATGGCTACACCTTC. The chain employs TRBV4-1 and TRBJ1-2; 12 bases line up with TRBD1. Germline-derived CDR1 and CDR2 are MGHRA and YSYEKL. There are 18 residues in the CDR3. V was clipped by 0 bases and J by 6 bases; unmatched bases: 11.

V and J are TRBV25-1 and TRBJ1-1, with TRBD1 matching over 7 bases. In germline, CDR1 is MGHDK, CDR2 SYGVNS. The V and J ends lost 6 bases and 6 bases, in that order; junction bases with no gene match: 4. This CDR3 has 12 residues. CDR3 region: CASRTQGAEAFF. CDR3 sequence (DNA): TGTGCCAGCAGAACCCAGGGGGCTGAAGCTTTCTTT.

V gene TRBV25-1 combines with J gene TRBJ1-2; no definite D call. V dropped 2 bases and J dropped 7 bases, with 11 bases sitting between them. The germline V gene encodes CDR1 MGHDK and CDR2 SYGVNS. CDR3 size: 13 residues. CDR3 sequence: CASSEGEVRGYTF. DNA for the CDR3: TGTGCCAGCAGTGAAGGTGAGGTACGTGGCTACACCTTC.

The CDR3 sequence is CASSWDADRLNNSPLHF. The CDR3 DNA follows: TGTGCCAGCAGCTGGGATGCGGACAGATTAAATAATTCACCCCTCCACTTT. The chain links TRBV5-4 to TRBJ1-6, with D possibly being TRBD1 (6 bases). The CDR3 extends over 17 amino acids. The germline gives CDR1 SGHNT, CDR2 YYREEE (reference sequence). Trimming took off 3 bases at V and 5 bases at J, with 18 bases between the two ends.